The T cell receptor beta chain under discussion was sequenced for a study of identical twins' blood T cells. This CDR3 region has 13 residues. Germline-derived CDR1 and CDR2 are SGDLS and YYNGEE. V gave up 2 bases and J gave up 4 bases, with 10 bases separating them. Sample barcodes were added at both library ends during cDNA synthesis. TCRdb reprocessed the 5' RACE reads with MiXCR, giving one entry per CDR3 protein. The sample has 350,000 to 400,000 distinct CDR3 sequences, roughly 27% seen once. Sequences were obtained from PBMCs. The chain has TRBV9 and TRBJ2-7, with D possibly being TRBD1 (5 bases). The receptor's source is a woman aged 18-55 years in good health. The DNA for the CDR3 is TGTGCCAGCAGCGTTCGGCAGGGTTACGAGCAGTACTTC. This codes for CASSVRQGYEQYF.